This record looks at one T cell receptor (beta chain) sequence and its context. The data belong to a study of blood T cell repertoires in COVID-19. Looking at the study overall: Researchers got acute and convalescent COVID-19 samples from the United States, Italy and Spain.

The repertoire was sequenced with immunoSEQ multiplex PCR; TCRdb's copy has only in-frame clones and lacks some. The sample yields roughly 70,000 clones, about 86% seen once. Per the germline V gene, CDR1 is MNHEY and CDR2 is SMNVEV (reference sequence). Unmatched junction bases numbered 3, after V lost 3 bases and J lost 0 bases. This CDR3 has 15 amino acids. The source is a man aged 80 or over with COVID-19, enrolled during active disease. The V gene is TRBV27, the J gene TRBJ1-1, with 8 bases that match TRBD1. The sequenced sample was peripheral blood. The CDR3 bases are TGTGCCAGCAGTTTGACAGGGGTCCTGAACACTGAAGCTTTCTTT. Translating gives CASSLTGVLNTEAFF.